What follows are 22 T cell receptor beta chains derived from one specimen sequenced in a study of naive and memory T cell subsets. Both TRBC1 and TRBC2 were covered by a beta constant-region primer of two equimolar oligonucleotides. MiXCR, run by TCRdb on the UMI-ligation and nested PCR reads, gives a single entry per CDR3 protein. The table has some 150,000 distinct CDR3 sequences, more than 15% seen once; the top ten hold about 0.13%. The source material was naive CD4+ T cells from blood. The receptor source for this set is a human donor in good health.

The rearrangement links TRBV11-2 to TRBJ2-7, with TRBD1 as a possible D gene (7 bases). Between the trimmed V and J ends, which lost 6 bases and 4 bases, there was a span of 19 bases. CDR3 size: 15 residues. Germline V gives CDR1 SGHAT, CDR2 FQNNGV. DNA of the CDR3: TGTGCCAGCAGGCAAATGCGGGACAGACCTTACGAGCAGTACTTC. Encoded protein: CASRQMRDRPYEQYF.

This clonotype was counted only a few times. V is TRBV4-1 and J is TRBJ2-7; 7 positions agree with TRBD1. Germline loops: CDR1 MGHRA, CDR2 YSYEKL. With 4 bases clipped from V and 2 bases from J, the junction kept 8 bases outside the gene matches. CDR3 size: 15 residues. The DNA of the CDR3 is TGCGCCAGCAGCCCCGGACAGGTCCCCGCCTACGAGCAGTACTTC. This gives the protein CASSPGQVPAYEQYF.

The chain combines TRBV2 with TRBJ1-5; maybe TRBD1 (6 bases). V shed 5 bases and J shed 4 bases, with 12 bases lying between them. CDR1 SNHLY and CDR2 FYNNEI come from the germline V gene. This CDR3 is 14 amino acids long. This CDR3 is CASSKTGSNQPQHF. The CDR3 DNA is TGTGCCAGCAGTAAGACAGGTTCTAATCAGCCCCAGCATTTT.

The table lists this clonotype with a few counts. The gene calls are TRBV7-6 and TRBJ2-1, with D possibly matching TRBD1 (6 bases). This CDR3 comprises 16 residues. V lost 5 bases to trimming and J lost 0 bases, with 14 bases between them. Germline loops: CDR1 SGHVS, CDR2 FNYEAQ. DNA of the CDR3: TGTGCCAGCAGCGACAGGCTAAAGAGCTCCTACAATGAGCAGTTCTTC. Protein sequence: CASSDRLKSSYNEQFF.

V gene TRBV28 combines with J gene TRBJ2-5; D remains unclear. The germline gives CDR1 MDHEN, CDR2 SYDVKM. This CDR3 is 11 amino acids long. The DNA of the CDR3 is TGTGCAAGTGGCCGACAAGAGACCCAGTACTTC. It encodes CASGRQETQYF.

This chain links TRBV20-1 with TRBJ1-5; TRBD1 agrees at 11 bases. The CDR3 is 15 amino acids. J gave up 4 bases and V 5 bases, and 7 bases lay outside the gene matches. CDR1 is DFQATT, CDR2 SNEGSKA, per germline (reference sequence). In DNA form, the CDR3 reads TGCAGTGCTCAACCGGGACAGGGGGTTAATCAGCCCCAGCATTTT. Its translation: CSAQPGQGVNQPQHF.

In this sample, this clonotype turned up a few times. The chain recombines TRBV10-3 with TRBJ1-4; no firm D call. Germline V lookup: CDR1 ENHRY, CDR2 SYGVKD. CDR3 length equals 12 residues. The V and J ends lost 8 bases and 8 bases respectively, with 12 bases between them. The CDR3 DNA reads TGTGCCATCTCTCCTGGGAAGGAAAAACTGTTTTTT. This sequence encodes CAISPGKEKLFF.

This clonotype was picked up a small number of times. This chain links TRBV2 with TRBJ1-4, with 8 positions matching TRBD1. The CDR3 has 15 residues. Germline CDR1 SNHLY, CDR2 FYNNEI. The junction had 7 bases not matched to a gene; V was cut back by 2 bases and J by 8 bases. The CDR3 DNA reads TGTGCCAGCAGTGAACTTCAGGGGGCGAGGGAAAAACTGTTTTTT. This encodes CASSELQGAREKLFF.

This clonotype was detected only once. The V call is TRBV24-1, the J call TRBJ2-2, with 7 bases fitting TRBD1. Germline V gene sequence: CDR1 KGHDR, CDR2 SFDVKD. Trimming took 7 bases from V and 0 from J; bases not matched to a gene: 4. The CDR3 extends over 15 amino acids. The DNA of the CDR3 is TGTGCCACCAGCCCCGGGACAGCGAACACCGGGGAGCTGTTTTTT. Residues: CATSPGTANTGELFF.

The rearrangement joins TRBV7-9 to TRBJ2-5; either TRBD1 or TRBD2 may supply D (5 bases each). This CDR3 is built from 15 residues. The ends were cut back, 2 bases at V and 5 bases at J, with 15 bases in the middle. From germline, CDR1 is SEHNR and CDR2 FQNEAQ (reference sequence). The CDR3 nucleotides read TGTGCCAGCAGCTTAACCCCTGGGGGTAGCGAGACCCAGTACTTC. Protein: CASSLTPGGSETQYF.

The V call is TRBV7-2, the J call TRBJ2-5, with a possible D match to TRBD2 (5 bases). V dropped 8 bases and J dropped 5 bases, with 9 bases sitting between them. This CDR3 has 11 residues. CDR1 is SGHTA and CDR2 is FQGNSA in the germline V gene. The CDR3 region has the DNA TGTGCCAGCGGAACGGGGGAGACCCAGTACTTC. Amino acid sequence: CASGTGETQYF. Based on the CDR3 plus reference TRBV7-2 and TRBJ2-5, the full variable domain is GAGVSQSPSNKVTEKGKDVELRCDPISGHTALYWYRQSLGQGLEFLIYFQGNSAPDKSGLPSDRFSAERTGGSVSTLTIQRTQQEDSAVYLCASGTGETQYFGPGTRLLVL.

This chain uses TRBV7-2 with TRBJ1-2; D call uncertain. The CDR3 runs to 17 residues. The V and J ends lost 0 bases and 4 bases respectively, with 18 bases between them. The germline CDR1 and CDR2 sequences are SGHTA and FQGNSA. The CDR3 region is CASSLAPKGPRGYGYTF. For the CDR3, the DNA is TGTGCCAGCAGCTTAGCCCCAAAAGGACCCCGGGGCTATGGCTACACCTTC.

This clonotype was seen a few times. The chain links TRBV7-2 to TRBJ1-5, with 7 bases aligning to TRBD1. The trim removed 3 bases at V and 5 bases at J, leaving 1 base unmatched. Germline CDR1 is SGHTA and CDR2 is FQGNSA. There are 13 residues in the CDR3. CDR3 residues: CASSLTGHQPQHF. The CDR3 DNA reads TGTGCCAGCAGCTTGACAGGGCATCAGCCCCAGCATTTT.

This chain links TRBV18 with TRBJ2-3; TRBD2 is a possible D gene (5 bases). The ends were cut back, 1 base at V and 2 bases at J, with 7 bases in the middle. CDR1 KGHSH and CDR2 LQKENI come from the germline V gene. The CDR3 contains 14 residues. Written as DNA, the CDR3 is TGTGCCAGCTCACCACGGGAGTCCACAGATACGCAGTATTTT. Its translation: CASSPRESTDTQYF.

This clonotype was counted a few times. The chain is built from TRBV12-3 or TRBV12-4 and TRBJ1-2; no clear D. V lost 5 bases to trimming and J lost 8 bases, with 15 bases between them. The CDR3 is 13 residues long. CDR3 DNA: TGTGCCAGCAGTGCTATAGCAGACAAGGGCTACACCTTC. Its protein is CASSAIADKGYTF.

This clonotype was recorded a few times. This chain joins TRBV7-2 and TRBJ1-2; D remains ambiguous. V was trimmed by 3 bases and J by 4 bases, leaving 12 bases between them. CDR1 is SGHTA and CDR2 is FQGNSA in the germline V gene. The CDR3 spans 14 residues. The CDR3 DNA reads as TGTGCCAGCAGCTTTAGAGTAATAGCCTATGGCTACACCTTC. This translates into CASSFRVIAYGYTF.

This clonotype was picked up a small number of times. This sequence joins TRBV5-1 and TRBJ2-1; D possibly matches TRBD1 or TRBD2 (5 bases each). Deletions cut 9 bases from V and 4 bases from J, with 17 bases between. Germline CDR1 and CDR2: SGHRS and YFSETQ. The CDR3 is 14 amino acids. The CDR3 is CATGTGTAYNEQFF. DNA of the CDR3: TGCGCCACGGGAACCGGGACGGCATACAATGAGCAGTTCTTC.

This clonotype showed up just a few times. The chain links TRBV28 to TRBJ1-3; D might be TRBD1 (5 bases). Germline V lookup: CDR1 MDHEN, CDR2 SYDVKM. The CDR3 has 17 amino acids. Trimming took 2 bases from V and 4 from J, leaving 18 bases between them. The CDR3 coding sequence is TGTGCCAGCAGTTTAGGCTGGTCCCGGGGGAGAGGAAACACCATATATTTT. It codes for CASSLGWSRGRGNTIYF.

This clonotype was seen only a few times. V is TRBV20-1 and J is TRBJ2-5; D gene ambiguous. The germline V and J ends were trimmed by 0 bases and 5 bases, with 10 bases remaining between them. CDR3 length equals 13 residues. Germline CDR1 reads DFQATT; CDR2 reads SNEGSKA (reference sequence). The CDR3 here is CSARDTLSETQYF. DNA for the CDR3: TGCAGTGCTAGAGATACACTATCTGAGACCCAGTACTTC.

This clonotype was recorded many times. V and J are TRBV23-1 and TRBJ2-1; 11 bases match TRBD1. TRBV23-1 is an ORF, with its function uncertain. CDR3 length: 17 residues. The V gene end was trimmed by 2 bases and the J gene end by 12 bases; junction bases not matched to a gene: 15. The CDR3 loop is CASSQKGQGVPQLPQFF. CDR3 DNA sequence: TGCGCCAGCAGTCAAAAGGGACAGGGGGTCCCCCAGTTACCGCAGTTCTTC.

J is TRBJ2-1 and V is TRBV5-4, with TRBD2 identical over 7 bases. J gave up 0 bases and V 5 bases, and 5 bases lay outside the gene matches. The CDR3 sequence is 15 residues long. Per the germline V gene, CDR1 is SGHNT and CDR2 is YYREEE (reference sequence). CDR3 in DNA: TGTGCCAGCAGGGCTACTAGCGACTCCTACAATGAGCAGTTCTTC. Translation gives CASRATSDSYNEQFF.

This clonotype showed up just a few times. The V and J genes are TRBV6-2 or TRBV6-3 and TRBJ2-1; TRBD2 matches 9 bases. V shed 2 bases, J shed 2 bases, and the junction held 1 base outside the gene matches. CDR1 and CDR2 (germline): MNHEY, SVGEGT. The CDR3 is made up of 15 amino acids. The CDR3: CASSYASGAYNEQFF. CDR3 DNA: TGTGCCAGCAGTTACGCTAGCGGGGCCTACAATGAGCAGTTCTTC.